The 25 T cell receptor beta chains below were found in one sample sequenced in a study of CXCR3-negative and CXCR3-positive naive CD8 T cells. UMI-labeled 5' RACE TRB cDNA libraries were prepared from the cells. TCRdb re-called the 5' RACE reads; every CDR3 protein appears as one record, without DNA. The table lists approximately 83,000 distinct CDR3 sequences, with approximately 1.4% in the top ten. The source material was naive CXCR3- CD8+ T cells from blood. Sample subset: CD45RO-CCR7+CD27+CD95- naive CD8+ T cells lacking CXCR3 (TNR3-). The receptors were gathered from a human donor in good health. Some clones in this sample may be carry-over from other donors' samples.

The rearrangement joins TRBV6-1 to TRBJ1-5; lacking DNA, the TRBD1 call made by TCRdb goes unchecked. The CDR3 loop spans 15 amino acids. The germline V gene encodes CDR1 MNHNS and CDR2 SASEGT. CDR3: CASSEAGTNNQPQHF.

CDR3 sequence reads: CASSLTGQPNYGYTF. V and J are TRBV4-1 and TRBJ1-2; the TCRdb D gene call, TRBD1, has no DNA to confirm it. Germline CDR1 is MGHRA and CDR2 is YSYEKL. The CDR3 length is 15 residues.

The chain has TRBV12-3 or TRBV12-4 and TRBJ1-2; as DNA is missing, the TRBD1 call by TCRdb cannot be tested. CDR3 length: 15 amino acids. CDR3 in amino acids: CASRYTGDANYGYTF.

The genes are TRBV20-1 and TRBJ2-7; TCRdb gives TRBD2 as the D gene, but with no DNA this cannot be confirmed. CDR1 is DFQATT, CDR2 SNEGSKA, per germline (reference sequence). The CDR3 spans 13 residues. The CDR3 loop reads CSARWDVEYEQYF.

This rearrangement joins TRBV20-1 to TRBJ1-3. CDR3 length: 15 amino acids. Germline lookup yields CDR1 DFQATT and CDR2 SNEGSKA (reference sequence). The CDR3 sequence: CSARALLIPGNTIYF.

This chain joins TRBV29-1 and TRBJ2-7. This CDR3 has 13 residues. Germline values: CDR1 SQVTM, CDR2 ANQGSEA. CDR3 amino acids: CSVLAGSPYEQYF.

The chain links TRBV7-9 to TRBJ2-1; TCRdb proposes TRBD2, but this gene call is untestable without DNA. This CDR3 has 16 residues. CDR1 and CDR2 from the germline V gene are SEHNR and FQNEAQ (reference sequence). CDR3 in amino acids: CASSPRTSGGNNEQFF.

V is TRBV10-3 and J is TRBJ2-7. From germline, CDR1 is ENHRY and CDR2 SYGVKD. The CDR3 covers 15 residues. CDR3 sequence: CAISESSGRSYEQYF.

The rearrangement joins TRBV9 to TRBJ2-7; the D gene TCRdb calls, TRBD2, cannot be checked with no DNA. The CDR3 is 14 residues long. Germline CDR1 and CDR2: SGDLS and YYNGEE. The CDR3 spells CASSVASGDYEQYF. The complete variable domain, with remaining parts taken from reference TRBV9 and TRBJ2-7, reads DSGVTQTPKHLITATGQRVTLRCSPRSGDLSVYWYQQSLDQGLQFLIQYYNGEERAKGNILERFSAQQFPDLHSELNLSSLELGDSALYFCASSVASGDYEQYFGPGTRLTVT.

V usage is TRBV7-2 and J usage is TRBJ2-3. Looked up from germline, CDR1 is SGHTA and CDR2 is FQGNSA. The CDR3 is 16 residues long. The chain's CDR3 is CASSPHSIFTADTQYF.

The chain is built from TRBV6-6 and TRBJ1-4; TCRdb's D call, TRBD1, is unchecked because there is no DNA. CDR3 length: 16 amino acids. CDR1 MNHNY and CDR2 SVGAGI come from the germline V gene (reference sequence). CDR3 protein: CASSRDGRSVNEKLFF.

V and J are TRBV5-1 and TRBJ2-2. This CDR3 has 11 amino acids. CDR1 SGHRS and CDR2 YFSETQ come from the germline V gene. CDR3 loop: CASSRTGELFF.

The chain uses TRBV29-1 and TRBJ1-1. CDR3 length equals 13 residues. In germline, CDR1 is SQVTM, CDR2 ANQGSEA. CDR3 amino acids: CSARGSGGTEAFF.

The chain recombines TRBV15 with TRBJ2-1. Germline-derived CDR1 and CDR2 are LNHNV and YYDKDF (reference sequence). The CDR3 loop spans 13 amino acids. The CDR3 loop reads CATSRDRGNEQFF.

The J gene is TRBJ2-1, the V gene TRBV7-2. CDR1 and CDR2 from the germline V gene are SGHTA and FQGNSA. The CDR3 loop spans 12 amino acids. CDR3 protein: CASSLVRNEQFF.

The V call is TRBV27, the J call TRBJ2-2; absent DNA, TCRdb's TRBD2 call cannot be checked. The V gene's germline CDR1 is MNHEY and CDR2 SMNVEV (reference sequence). There are 16 residues in the CDR3. CDR3: CASSLEASMFTGELFF.

The rearrangement joins TRBV2 to TRBJ1-5; the TCRdb call, TRBD1, lacks DNA for checking. The CDR3 is 18 residues long. CDR1 SNHLY and CDR2 FYNNEI come from the germline V gene. The CDR3 here is CASSLQRLTGNSNQPQHF.

This chain uses TRBV29-1 with TRBJ2-7; without DNA, the TCRdb call of TRBD1 cannot be checked. The CDR3 runs 14 residues. CDR1 SQVTM and CDR2 ANQGSEA come from the germline V gene. CDR3 in amino acids: CSVSRTGGFVEQYF.

The chain combines TRBV2 with TRBJ1-3; TCRdb's D call of TRBD1 is untestable without DNA. CDR3 length: 14 residues. CDR1 is SNHLY, CDR2 FYNNEI, per germline. CDR3 residues: CASSEGTEEDTIYF.

The rearrangement links TRBV28 to TRBJ2-7; TCRdb returns TRBD2, unconfirmable since there is no DNA. The CDR3 runs to 14 residues. Germline V CDR1 and CDR2: MDHEN, SYDVKM. The CDR3 protein is CASSFGRAGYEQYF.

J is TRBJ2-7 and V is TRBV29-1; TCRdb designates TRBD1, a call that cannot be tested without DNA. Germline CDR1 reads SQVTM; CDR2 reads ANQGSEA. This CDR3 has 12 amino acids. The CDR3 protein is CSVMDNPYEQYF.

The chain is built from TRBV7-2 and TRBJ2-5. The CDR3 is 16 amino acids. CDR1 and CDR2 from the germline V gene are SGHTA and FQGNSA. The CDR3 loop is CASSGFAGPSEETQYF. The entire variable domain, with the rest obtained from reference TRBV7-2 and TRBJ2-5, is as follows: GAGVSQSPSNKVTEKGKDVELRCDPISGHTALYWYRQSLGQGLEFLIYFQGNSAPDKSGLPSDRFSAERTGGSVSTLTIQRTQQEDSAVYLCASSGFAGPSEETQYFGPGTRLLVL.

V is TRBV2 and J is TRBJ2-7; the D gene TCRdb calls, TRBD1, cannot be checked with no DNA. The germline gives CDR1 SNHLY, CDR2 FYNNEI. This CDR3 comprises 13 residues. CDR3 loop: CASSGQGAYEQYF.

The J gene is TRBJ2-1, the V gene TRBV12-3 or TRBV12-4. The CDR3 totals 14 residues. This CDR3 reads CASSPQSSYNEQFF.

The chain employs TRBV10-3 and TRBJ1-2. CDR1 ENHRY and CDR2 SYGVKD come from the germline V gene. There are 13 residues in the CDR3. The CDR3 here is CAISESVSYGYTF.